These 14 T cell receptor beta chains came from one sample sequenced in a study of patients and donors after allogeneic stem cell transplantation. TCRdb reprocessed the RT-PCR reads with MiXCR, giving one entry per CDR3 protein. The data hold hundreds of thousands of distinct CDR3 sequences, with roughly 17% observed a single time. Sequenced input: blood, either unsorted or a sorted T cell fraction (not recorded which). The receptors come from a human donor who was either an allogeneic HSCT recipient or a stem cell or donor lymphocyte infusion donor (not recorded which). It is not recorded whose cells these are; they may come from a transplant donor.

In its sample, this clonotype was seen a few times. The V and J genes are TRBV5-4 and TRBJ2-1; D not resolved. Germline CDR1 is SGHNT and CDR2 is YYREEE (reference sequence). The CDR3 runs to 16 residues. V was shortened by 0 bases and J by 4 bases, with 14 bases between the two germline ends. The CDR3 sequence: CASSLAGPPVYNEQFF. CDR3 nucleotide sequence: TGTGCCAGCAGCTTGGCCGGACCCCCGGTGTACAATGAGCAGTTCTTC.

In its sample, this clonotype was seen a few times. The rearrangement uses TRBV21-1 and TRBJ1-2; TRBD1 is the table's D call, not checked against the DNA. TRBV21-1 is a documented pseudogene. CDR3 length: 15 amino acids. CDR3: CASSLLDSRNYGYTF. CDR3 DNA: TGTGCCAGCAGCCTGCTAGACAGCAGAAACTATGGCTACACCTTC.

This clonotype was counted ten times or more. The CDR3 bases are TGTGCCAGCAGTCGGACTAGCGGGGGCCCAGATACGCAGTATTTT. Its protein is CASSRTSGGPDTQYF. V usage is TRBV12-3 or TRBV12-4 and J usage is TRBJ2-3, with 13 bases fitting TRBD2. With 5 bases clipped from V and 4 bases from J, the junction kept 3 bases outside the gene matches. CDR3 length: 15 amino acids.

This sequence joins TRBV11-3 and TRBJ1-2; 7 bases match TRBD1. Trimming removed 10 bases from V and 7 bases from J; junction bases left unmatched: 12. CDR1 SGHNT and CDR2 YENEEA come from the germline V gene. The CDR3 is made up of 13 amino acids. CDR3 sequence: CAIQDRDKSGYTF. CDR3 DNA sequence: TGTGCCATCCAAGACAGGGATAAATCTGGCTACACCTTC. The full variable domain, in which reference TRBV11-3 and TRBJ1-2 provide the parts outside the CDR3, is EAGVVQSPRYKIIEKKQPVAFWCNPISGHNTLYWYLQNLGQGPELLIRYENEEAVDDSQLPKDRFSAERLKGVDSTLKIQPAELGDSAVYLCAIQDRDKSGYTFGSGTRLTVV.

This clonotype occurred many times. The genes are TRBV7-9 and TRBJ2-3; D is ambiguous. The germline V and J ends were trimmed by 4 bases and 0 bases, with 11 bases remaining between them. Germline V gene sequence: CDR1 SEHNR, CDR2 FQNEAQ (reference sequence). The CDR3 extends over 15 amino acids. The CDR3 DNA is TGTGCCAGCAGCTCTCTAATAGACAGCACAGATACGCAGTATTTT. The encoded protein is CASSSLIDSTDTQYF.

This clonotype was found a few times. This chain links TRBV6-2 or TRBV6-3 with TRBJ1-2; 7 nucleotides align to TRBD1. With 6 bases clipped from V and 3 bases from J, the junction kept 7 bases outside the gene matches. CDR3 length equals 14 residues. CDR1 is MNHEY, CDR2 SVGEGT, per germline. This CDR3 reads CASSWQGEDYGYTF. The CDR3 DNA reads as TGTGCCAGCAGCTGGCAGGGGGAGGACTATGGCTACACCTTC.

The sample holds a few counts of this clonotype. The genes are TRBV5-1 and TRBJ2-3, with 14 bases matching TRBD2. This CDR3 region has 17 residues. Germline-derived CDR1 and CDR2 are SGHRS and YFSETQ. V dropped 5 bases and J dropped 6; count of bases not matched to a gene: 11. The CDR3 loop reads CASRGLAGGFFEDTQYF. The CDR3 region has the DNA TGCGCCAGCAGAGGACTAGCGGGAGGTTTCTTTGAGGATACGCAGTATTTT.

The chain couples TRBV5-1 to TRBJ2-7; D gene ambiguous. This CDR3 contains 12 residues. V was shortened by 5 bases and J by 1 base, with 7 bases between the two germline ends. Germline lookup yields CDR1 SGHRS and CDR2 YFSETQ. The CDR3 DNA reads TGCGCCAGCAGGACCGAGTCCTACGAGCAGTACTTC. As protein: CASRTESYEQYF. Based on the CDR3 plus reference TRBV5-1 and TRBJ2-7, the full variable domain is KAGVTQTPRYLIKTRGQQVTLSCSPISGHRSVSWYQQTPGQGLQFLFEYFSETQRNKGNFPGRFSGRQFSNSRSEMNVSTLELGDSALYLCASRTESYEQYFGPGTRLTVT.

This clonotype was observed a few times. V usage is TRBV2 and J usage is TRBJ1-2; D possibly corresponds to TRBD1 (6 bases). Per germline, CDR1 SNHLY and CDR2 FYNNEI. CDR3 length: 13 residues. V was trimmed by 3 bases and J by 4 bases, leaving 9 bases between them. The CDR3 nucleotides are TGTGCCAGCAGTGAGCAGGGGCCCTATGGCTACACCTTC. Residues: CASSEQGPYGYTF.

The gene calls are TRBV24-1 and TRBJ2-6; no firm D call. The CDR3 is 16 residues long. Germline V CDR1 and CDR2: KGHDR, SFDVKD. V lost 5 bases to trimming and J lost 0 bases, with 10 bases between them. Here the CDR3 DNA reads TGTGCCACCAGTGCCCCTCTCAGCTCTGGGGCCAACGTCCTGACTTTC. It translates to CATSAPLSSGANVLTF.

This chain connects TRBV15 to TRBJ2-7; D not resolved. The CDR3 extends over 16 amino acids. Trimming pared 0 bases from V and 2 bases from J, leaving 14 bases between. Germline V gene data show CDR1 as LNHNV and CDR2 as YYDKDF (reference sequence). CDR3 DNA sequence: TGTGCCACCAGCAGAGATAGAAGGCAAGCGACCTACGAGCAGTACTTC. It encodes CATSRDRRQATYEQYF.

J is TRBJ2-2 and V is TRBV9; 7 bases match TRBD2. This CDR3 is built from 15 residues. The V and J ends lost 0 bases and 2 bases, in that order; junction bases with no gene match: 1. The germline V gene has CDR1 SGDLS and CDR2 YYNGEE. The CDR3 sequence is CASSVGLANTGELFF. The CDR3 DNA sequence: TGTGCCAGCAGCGTAGGACTAGCCAACACCGGGGAGCTGTTTTTT.

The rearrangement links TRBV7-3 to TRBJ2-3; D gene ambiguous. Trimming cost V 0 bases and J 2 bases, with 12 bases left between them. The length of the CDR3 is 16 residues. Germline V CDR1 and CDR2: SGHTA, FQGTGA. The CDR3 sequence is CASSLTRTPSTDTQYF. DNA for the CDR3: TGTGCCAGCAGCTTAACGCGGACGCCATCCACAGATACGCAGTATTTT.

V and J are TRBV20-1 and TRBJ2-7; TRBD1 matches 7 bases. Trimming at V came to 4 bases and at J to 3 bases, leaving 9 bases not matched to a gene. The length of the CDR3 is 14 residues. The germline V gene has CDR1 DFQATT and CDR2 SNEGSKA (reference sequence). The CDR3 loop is CSANPSDRVYEQYF. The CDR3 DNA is TGCAGTGCTAACCCCTCCGACAGGGTCTACGAGCAGTACTTC.